The clone carrying this T cell receptor beta chain occurred once. Its antigen is as yet unknown. The entry originates in a study of cytomegalovirus exposure and HLA in healthy donors. Study-wide background: Samples from HLA-typed donors yielded around 79 million unique TCRs in an early data release. The study, taken as a whole, reports: A later look showed TCR association rates differing by HLA locus, highest for DRB1 and lowest for HLA-C. Common viral pathogens were later found to be apparently linked to several of the most significant clusters.

The PCR employed 60 Vbeta primers together with 13 Jbeta primers. Sequencing used immunoSEQ multiplex PCR; TCRdb keeps in-frame clones, though not all of them. Of 150,000 to 200,000 clones listed, 70% to 90% are singletons. Losses at the gene ends were 2 bases for V and 8 bases for J; bases not matched to a gene: 7. Germline loops: CDR1 MNHEY, CDR2 SVGAGI. This CDR3 contains 14 residues. The sample comprised PBMCs. The source of this sequence is a woman younger than 30 in good health and CMV-seropositive. The genes are TRBV6-5 and TRBJ1-1, with 8 positions matching TRBD1. The CDR3 loop reads CASSYGSGGVEAFF. CDR3 bases: TGTGCCAGCAGTTACGGGTCAGGGGGCGTAGAAGCTTTCTTT.